This is a list of T cell receptor beta chains from one sample in a study of CD8 T cells in ankylosing spondylitis. MiXCR, applied by TCRdb to the 5' RACE reads, yields one record per CDR3 protein. The sample has hundreds of thousands of distinct CDR3 sequences, 10% to 15% seen once; the top ten hold approximately 0.46%. Sequencing was done on a sample of blood, either unsorted or a sorted T cell fraction (not recorded which). These receptor sequences come from a male donor with ankylosing spondylitis. The CDR3 runs from the conserved cysteine through the conserved F or W. D genes are given only for firm matches. A row's size may be missing; if present it is once, few, many or a size class.

clone_size d_call j_call v_call cdr3_nt cdr3_aa
NA NA TRBJ2-7 TRBV20-1 TGCAGTGCTAGACACAGGGTTACCTACGAGCAGTACTTC CSARHRVTYEQYF
NA NA TRBJ2-7 TRBV29-1 TGCAGCGTTGTGGGCCAGGAACCATACGAGCAGTACTTC CSVVGQEPYEQYF
NA TRBD1 TRBJ2-5 TRBV14 TGTGCCAGCAGCCGACCTAGGACAGGGAGAGAGACCCAGTACTTC CASSRPRTGRETQYF
few TRBD1 TRBJ2-7 TRBV5-1 TGCGCCAGCAGCCGCGGACAGGGTCTTAATTACGAGCAGTACTTC CASSRGQGLNYEQYF
few NA TRBJ2-7 TRBV27 TGTGCCAGCAGTTTCAATGCGGTCGGCGAGCAGTACTTC CASSFNAVGEQYF
few NA TRBJ2-1 TRBV5-1 TGCGCCAGCAGCGGGGGGGCCCATATCAATGAGCAGTTCTTC CASSGGAHINEQFF
NA NA TRBJ2-1 TRBV18 TGTGCCAGCTCTCCGGACAAGTCGCCCTCCTACAATGAGCAGTTCTTC CASSPDKSPSYNEQFF
many NA TRBJ1-5 TRBV20-1 TGCAGTGCCTCAGGGGCGGGGGCGAGCAATCAGCCCCAGCATTTT CSASGAGASNQPQHF
few NA TRBJ2-5 TRBV28 TGTGCCAGCATTCCTTCCGCGGGGAAGGTAGGGGAGACCCAGTACTTC CASIPSAGKVGETQYF
NA NA TRBJ2-5 TRBV20-1 TGCAGTGCTAGAGCGGTATTCGGCGGGCCAGAAAGGAAGACCCAGTACTTC CSARAVFGGPERKTQYF
few NA TRBJ1-2 TRBV3-1 TGTGCCAGCAGCCAACGGTATGACTATGGCTACACCTTC CASSQRYDYGYTF